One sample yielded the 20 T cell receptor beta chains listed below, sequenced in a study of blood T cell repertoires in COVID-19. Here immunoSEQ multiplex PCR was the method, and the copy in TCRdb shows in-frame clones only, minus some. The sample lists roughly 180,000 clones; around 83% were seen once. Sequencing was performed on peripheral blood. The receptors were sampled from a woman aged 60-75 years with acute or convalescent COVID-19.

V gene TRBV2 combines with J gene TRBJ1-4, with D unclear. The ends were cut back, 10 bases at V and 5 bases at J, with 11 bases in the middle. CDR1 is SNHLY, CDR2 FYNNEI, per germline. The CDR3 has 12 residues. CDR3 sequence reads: CAIRSLNEKLFF. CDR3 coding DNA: TGTGCCATACGGAGTTTAAATGAAAAACTGTTTTTT.

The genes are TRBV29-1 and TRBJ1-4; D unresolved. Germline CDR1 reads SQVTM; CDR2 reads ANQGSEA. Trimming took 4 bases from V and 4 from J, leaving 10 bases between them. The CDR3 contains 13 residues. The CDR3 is CSVAGNINEKLFF. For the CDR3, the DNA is TGCAGCGTTGCCGGGAACATTAATGAAAAACTGTTTTTT.

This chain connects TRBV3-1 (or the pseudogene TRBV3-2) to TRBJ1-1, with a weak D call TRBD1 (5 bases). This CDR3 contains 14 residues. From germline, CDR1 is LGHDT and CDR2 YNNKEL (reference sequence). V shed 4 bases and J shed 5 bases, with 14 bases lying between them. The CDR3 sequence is CASSRLRGDTEAFF. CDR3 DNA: TGTGCCAGCAGCCGCCTACGGGGGGATACTGAAGCTTTCTTT.

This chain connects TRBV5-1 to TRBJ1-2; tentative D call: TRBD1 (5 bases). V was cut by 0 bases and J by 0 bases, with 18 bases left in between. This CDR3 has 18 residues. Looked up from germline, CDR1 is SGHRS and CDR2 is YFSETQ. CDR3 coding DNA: TGCGCCAGCAGCTTGGTTAGTGGAAGGGGCCCGACTAACTATGGCTACACCTTC. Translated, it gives CASSLVSGRGPTNYGYTF.

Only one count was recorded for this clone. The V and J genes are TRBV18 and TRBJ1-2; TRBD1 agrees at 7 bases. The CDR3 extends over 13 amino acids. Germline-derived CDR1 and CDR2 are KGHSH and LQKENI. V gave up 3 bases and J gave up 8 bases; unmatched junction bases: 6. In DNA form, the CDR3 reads TGTGCCAGCTCACCGCAGGGGGGCCCAGGCTACACCTTC. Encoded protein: CASSPQGGPGYTF.

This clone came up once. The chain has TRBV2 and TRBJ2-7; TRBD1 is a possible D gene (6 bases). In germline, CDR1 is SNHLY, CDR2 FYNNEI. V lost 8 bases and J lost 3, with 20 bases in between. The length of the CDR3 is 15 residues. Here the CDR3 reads CASVETQGRLYEQYF. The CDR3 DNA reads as TGTGCCAGCGTAGAGACGCAGGGGCGGCTCTACGAGCAGTACTTC.

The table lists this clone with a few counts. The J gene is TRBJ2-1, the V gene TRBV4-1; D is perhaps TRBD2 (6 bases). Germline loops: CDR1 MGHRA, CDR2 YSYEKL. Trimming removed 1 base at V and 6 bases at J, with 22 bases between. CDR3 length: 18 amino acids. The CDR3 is CASSQGEGGGLAPNEQFF. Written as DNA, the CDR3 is TGCGCCAGCAGCCAAGGAGAGGGTGGAGGGCTAGCCCCCAATGAGCAGTTCTTC.

DNA for the CDR3: TGTGCCAGCAGCTTATCGCAGATTTCTGCTGAAGCTTTCTTT. Its translation is CASSLSQISAEAFF. V is TRBV11-2 and J is TRBJ1-1; D not resolved. With 2 bases removed from V and 6 bases from J, the gap between germline ends came to 13 bases. Germline CDR1 reads SGHAT; CDR2 reads FQNNGV. The CDR3 covers 14 residues.

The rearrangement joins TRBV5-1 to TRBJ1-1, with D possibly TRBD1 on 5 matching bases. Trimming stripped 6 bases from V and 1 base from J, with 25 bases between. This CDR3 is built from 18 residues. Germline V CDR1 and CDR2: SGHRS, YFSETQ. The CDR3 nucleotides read TGCGCCAGCAAGTGGGGCGGTAAGTTGGCAGAACGGAACACTGAAGCTTTCTTT. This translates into CASKWGGKLAERNTEAFF.

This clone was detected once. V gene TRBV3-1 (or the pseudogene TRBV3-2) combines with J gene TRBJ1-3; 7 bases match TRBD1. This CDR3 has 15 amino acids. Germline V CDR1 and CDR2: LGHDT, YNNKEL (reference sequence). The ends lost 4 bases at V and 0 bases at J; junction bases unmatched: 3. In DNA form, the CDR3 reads TGTGCCAGCAGCCTTCGACAGGGCTCTGGAAACACCATATATTTT. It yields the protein CASSLRQGSGNTIYF.

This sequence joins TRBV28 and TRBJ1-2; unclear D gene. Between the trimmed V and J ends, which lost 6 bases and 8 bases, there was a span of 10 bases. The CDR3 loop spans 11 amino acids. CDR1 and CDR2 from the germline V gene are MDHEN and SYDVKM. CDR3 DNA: TGTGCCAGCAGCGGGGTGGAAGGCTACACCTTC. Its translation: CASSGVEGYTF.

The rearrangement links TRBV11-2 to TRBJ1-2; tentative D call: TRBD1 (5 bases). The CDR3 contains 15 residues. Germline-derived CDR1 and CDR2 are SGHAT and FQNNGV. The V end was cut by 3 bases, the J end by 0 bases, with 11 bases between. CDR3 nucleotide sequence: TGTGCCAGCAGCTTCCCTGGGGCAGCTAACTATGGCTACACCTTC. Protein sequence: CASSFPGAANYGYTF.

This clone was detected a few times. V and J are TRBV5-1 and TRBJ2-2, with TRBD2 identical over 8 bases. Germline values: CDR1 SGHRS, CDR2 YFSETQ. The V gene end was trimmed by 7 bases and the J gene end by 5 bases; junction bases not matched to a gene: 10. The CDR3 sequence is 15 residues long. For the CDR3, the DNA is TGCGCCAGCCAGGTCACGGGAGGGCCGACCGGGGAGCTGTTTTTT. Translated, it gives CASQVTGGPTGELFF.

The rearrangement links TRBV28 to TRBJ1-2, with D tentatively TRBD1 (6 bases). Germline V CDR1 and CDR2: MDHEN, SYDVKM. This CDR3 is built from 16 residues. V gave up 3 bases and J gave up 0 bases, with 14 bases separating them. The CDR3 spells CASSFMQGQANYGYTF. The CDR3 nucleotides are TGTGCCAGCAGTTTCATGCAGGGGCAAGCTAACTATGGCTACACCTTC.

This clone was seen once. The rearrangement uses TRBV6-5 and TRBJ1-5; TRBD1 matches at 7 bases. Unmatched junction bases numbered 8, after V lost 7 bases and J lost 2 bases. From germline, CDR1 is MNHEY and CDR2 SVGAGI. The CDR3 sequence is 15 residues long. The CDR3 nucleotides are TGTGCCAGCACCCGACAGGGTGTGGGCAATCAGCCCCAGCATTTT. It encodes CASTRQGVGNQPQHF.

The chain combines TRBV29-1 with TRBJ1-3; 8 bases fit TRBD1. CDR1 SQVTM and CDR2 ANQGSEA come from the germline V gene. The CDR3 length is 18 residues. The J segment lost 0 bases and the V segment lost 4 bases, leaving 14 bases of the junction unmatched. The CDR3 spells CSVAGVGGTGISGNTIYF. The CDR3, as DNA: TGCAGCGTTGCGGGAGTGGGTGGGACAGGAATCTCTGGAAACACCATATATTTT.

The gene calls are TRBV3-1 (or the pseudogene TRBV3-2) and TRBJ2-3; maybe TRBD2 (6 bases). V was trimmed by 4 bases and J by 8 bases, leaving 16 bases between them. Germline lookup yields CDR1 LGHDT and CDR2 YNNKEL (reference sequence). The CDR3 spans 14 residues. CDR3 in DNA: TGTGCCAGCAGCCCGGGACTCCCGGGAGCTACGCAGTATTTT. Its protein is CASSPGLPGATQYF.

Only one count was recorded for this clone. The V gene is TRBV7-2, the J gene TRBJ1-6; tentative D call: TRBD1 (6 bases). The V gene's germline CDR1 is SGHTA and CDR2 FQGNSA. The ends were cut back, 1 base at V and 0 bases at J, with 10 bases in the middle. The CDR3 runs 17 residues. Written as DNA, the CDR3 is TGTGCCAGCAGCTTAGTGGGGGCCAGCTCCTATAATTCACCCCTCCACTTT. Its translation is CASSLVGASSYNSPLHF. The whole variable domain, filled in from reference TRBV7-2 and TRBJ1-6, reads GAGVSQSPSNKVTEKGKDVELRCDPISGHTALYWYRQSLGQGLEFLIYFQGNSAPDKSGLPSDRFSAERTGGSVSTLTIQRTQQEDSAVYLCASSLVGASSYNSPLHFGNGTRLTVT.

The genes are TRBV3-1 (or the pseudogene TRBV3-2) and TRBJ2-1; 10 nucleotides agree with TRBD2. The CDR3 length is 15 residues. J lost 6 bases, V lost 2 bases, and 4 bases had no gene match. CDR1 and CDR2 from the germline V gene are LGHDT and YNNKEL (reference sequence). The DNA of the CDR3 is TGTGCCAGCAGCCAACTAGCGGGAGCCCCCAATGAGCAGTTCTTC. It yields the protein CASSQLAGAPNEQFF.

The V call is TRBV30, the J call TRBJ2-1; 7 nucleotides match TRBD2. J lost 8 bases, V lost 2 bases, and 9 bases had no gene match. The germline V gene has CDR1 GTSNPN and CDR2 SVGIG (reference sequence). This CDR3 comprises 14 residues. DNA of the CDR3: TGTGCCTGGAGTCCACTAGCGCTCTTCGATGAGCAGTTCTTC. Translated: CAWSPLALFDEQFF.